This TCR beta chain was observed in a study of cytomegalovirus exposure and HLA in healthy donors. Both 60 Vbeta primers and 13 Jbeta primers went into the PCR. Sequencing used immunoSEQ multiplex PCR; TCRdb keeps in-frame clones, though not all of them. The sample includes about 120,000 clones, around 72% seen only once; the top ten take 7.5% to 9.5%. Broader study findings: Most of the TCR beta V segments (in an earlier analysis) were productive either about 87% or about 30% of the time.

Germline V lookup: CDR1 SGHVS, CDR2 FQNEAQ. V gave up 5 bases and J gave up 4 bases; unmatched junction bases: 15. The CDR3 runs 18 residues. This clone was counted a single time. What it recognizes is unknown. This chain links TRBV7-8 with TRBJ2-3; 10 bases align to TRBD2. What was sequenced was PBMCs. The source is a woman aged 50 to 60 in good health and CMV-seropositive. In DNA, the CDR3 is TGTGCCAGCAGCCCCCAGGGTAGCGGGGGGAGTTTGGCAGATACGCAGTATTTT. Translation gives CASSPQGSGGSLADTQYF.